This is a list of T cell receptor beta chains from one sample in a study of blood T cell repertoires in COVID-19. Method: immunoSEQ multiplex PCR; TCRdb's copy keeps in-frame clones and lacks some. The sample yields roughly 53,000 clones, 60% to 85% seen once. The sequenced sample consisted of peripheral blood. The receptors here all came from a middle-aged man with active or convalescent COVID-19. Both conserved end residues are part of each CDR3. The D gene is left open where the match is weak. The size entry is marked missing in some rows and otherwise reads once, few, many or a size class.

d_call	v_call	j_call	clone_size	cdr3_aa	cdr3_nt
TRBD1	TRBV19	TRBJ2-7	.	CASSKSTGESYEQYF	TGTGCCAGTAGCAAATCAACAGGGGAAAGCTACGAGCAGTACTTC
TRBD1	TRBV29-1	TRBJ2-1	.	CSVEGTGPTYNEQFF	TGCAGCGTTGAGGGGACAGGCCCTACCTACAATGAGCAGTTCTTC
.	TRBV5-6	TRBJ2-7	few	CASSGAGTLEQYF	TGTGCCAGCAGCGGAGCCGGGACACTCGAGCAGTACTTC
.	TRBV3-1/TRBV3-2	TRBJ2-5	.	CASSQVLTGETQYF	TGTGCCAGCAGCCAAGTCCTTACAGGGGAGACCCAGTACTTC
.	TRBV9	TRBJ1-4	.	CASSLFGGTNEKLFF	TGTGCCAGCAGTCTCTTCGGCGGGACTAATGAAAAACTGTTTTTT
TRBD2	TRBV5-1	TRBJ2-1	.	CASSQSSGRAYNEQFF	TGCGCCAGCAGCCAATCTAGCGGGAGGGCCTACAATGAGCAGTTCTTC
TRBD1	TRBV18	TRBJ1-1	.	CASSPGQGRPTEAFF	TGTGCCAGCTCACCAGGACAGGGGCGGCCCACTGAAGCTTTCTTT
TRBD1	TRBV10-1	TRBJ2-7	few	CASSAWTGTPRIYYEQYF	TGCGCCAGCAGTGCCTGGACAGGGACACCTCGAATTTACTACGAGCAGTACTTC
TRBD2	TRBV9	TRBJ2-3	.	CASSPGLAGRGDTQYF	TGTGCCAGCAGCCCAGGACTAGCGGGCCGAGGGGATACGCAGTATTTT
.	TRBV15	TRBJ1-5	.	CATSRDLSSNQPQHF	TGTGCCACCAGCAGAGATCTAAGTAGCAATCAGCCCCAGCATTTT
TRBD1	TRBV6-5	TRBJ2-1	.	CASSYGTGFSYEQFF	TGTGCCAGCAGTTACGGGACAGGGTTCTCGTATGAGCAGTTCTTC
.	TRBV3-1/TRBV3-2	TRBJ1-2	.	CASSRGRGYTF	TGTGCCAGCAGCCGGGGGAGGGGCTACACCTTC
TRBD1	TRBV30	TRBJ1-5	once	CAWRLGQEGQPQHF	TGTGCCTGGAGACTCGGACAGGAGGGTCAGCCCCAGCATTTT
TRBD2	TRBV7-3	TRBJ2-1	.	CASSSYREVNEQFF	TGTGCCAGCTCCTCATACCGGGAGGTGAATGAGCAGTTCTTC
.	TRBV4-1	TRBJ2-1	.	CASSQSGEVLEQFF	TGCGCCAGCAGCCAATCGGGAGAGGTGCTTGAGCAGTTCTTC
.	TRBV7-9	TRBJ2-1	.	CASSLDRFENEQFF	TGTGCCAGCAGCCTCGACAGGTTCGAAAATGAGCAGTTCTTC
.	TRBV19	TRBJ2-4	.	CASRVSGENIQYF	TGTGCCAGTAGGGTTAGCGGTGAAAACATTCAGTACTTC
TRBD1	TRBV7-2	TRBJ1-2	.	CASSQSRGLLYGYTF	TGTGCCAGCAGCCAATCCAGGGGGCTCTTGTATGGCTACACCTTC
TRBD2	TRBV6-6	TRBJ2-2	.	CASSYSQAGGPGELFF	TGTGCCAGCAGTTACTCTCAAGCGGGAGGGCCCGGGGAGCTGTTTTTT
TRBD1	TRBV11-3	TRBJ2-5	.	CASSPGQGRETQYF	TGTGCCAGCAGCCCTGGACAGGGACGGGAGACCCAGTACTTC